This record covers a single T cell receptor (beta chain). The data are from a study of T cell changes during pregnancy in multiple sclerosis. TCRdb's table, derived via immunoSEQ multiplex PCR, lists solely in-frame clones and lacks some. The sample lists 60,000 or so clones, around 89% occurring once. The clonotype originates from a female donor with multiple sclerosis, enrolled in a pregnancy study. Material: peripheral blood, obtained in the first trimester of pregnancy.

CDR3 region: CASRSTGALSTEAFF. The CDR3 DNA reads TGCGCCAGCAGGTCGACAGGGGCGTTGAGCACTGAAGCTTTCTTT. The chain recombines TRBV5-1 with TRBJ1-1, with 8 positions matching TRBD1. CDR3 length: 15 residues. V shed 5 bases and J 4 bases; nucleotides not matched to a gene: 10. CDR1 and CDR2 from the germline V gene are SGHRS and YFSETQ.